These 12 T cell receptor beta chains came from one sample sequenced in a study of T cell responses to AZD1222 COVID-19 vaccine. Here immunoSEQ multiplex PCR was the method, and the copy in TCRdb shows in-frame clones only, minus some. The data show fewer than 150,000 clones, more than 85% seen once. Here the sequenced sample was peripheral blood, taken on day 0 of AZD1222 vaccination. The receptor source for this set is an adult in good health.

This chain's CDR3 is CASSMRGQGFSGANVLTF. DNA of the CDR3: TGTGCCAGTAGTATGAGGGGACAGGGTTTCTCTGGGGCCAACGTCCTGACTTTC. The chain couples TRBV19 to TRBJ2-6, with 9 positions matching TRBD1. CDR3 length equals 18 residues. Germline CDR1 and CDR2: LNHDA and SQIVND (reference sequence). The ends lost 3 bases at V and 0 bases at J; junction bases unmatched: 6.

The chain carries TRBV6-5 and TRBJ2-3; D gene ambiguous. The V gene lost 3 bases and the J gene lost 1 base, with 11 bases spanning the gap. The CDR3 totals 15 residues. Germline V CDR1 and CDR2: MNHEY, SVGAGI. CDR3 bases: TGTGCCAGCAGTTATCGACTGATGGGCACAGATACGCAGTATTTT. Encoded protein: CASSYRLMGTDTQYF.

This chain connects TRBV9 to TRBJ1-2; D ambiguous. Germline V lookup: CDR1 SGDLS, CDR2 YYNGEE. This CDR3 is 14 amino acids long. Trimming shortened V by 4 bases and J by 4 bases, and 14 bases separated the two germline ends. CDR3 sequence (DNA): TGTGCCAGCAGCTCTTCGACAAACAGCTATGGCTACACCTTC. It specifies CASSSSTNSYGYTF.

The rearrangement joins TRBV5-1 to TRBJ2-4; the D call may be TRBD1 or TRBD2 (6 bases each). The CDR3 contains 14 residues. Germline assignment: CDR1 SGHRS and CDR2 YFSETQ. V dropped 0 bases and J dropped 6 bases, with 10 bases sitting between them. The CDR3, as DNA: TGCGCCAGCAGCTTGGAGGGGGGAGGAAACATTCAGTACTTC. This gives the protein CASSLEGGGNIQYF.

This clone was observed a single time. V usage is TRBV9 and J usage is TRBJ2-3, with TRBD2 identical over 11 bases. The CDR3 extends over 15 amino acids. The germline V gene encodes CDR1 SGDLS and CDR2 YYNGEE. V was pared by 4 bases and J by 5 bases, with 6 bases of the junction left unmatched. This CDR3 is CASSTTSGGGDTQYF. The DNA for the CDR3 is TGTGCCAGCAGCACCACTAGCGGGGGCGGAGATACGCAGTATTTT.

The rearrangement uses TRBV28 and TRBJ1-2; D gene uncertain. The V gene's germline CDR1 is MDHEN and CDR2 SYDVKM. The ends were cut back, 6 bases at V and 2 bases at J, with 10 bases in the middle. The CDR3 loop spans 13 amino acids. Written as DNA, the CDR3 is TGTGCCAGCAGGCCCGGGGTCAACTATGGCTACACCTTC. It specifies CASRPGVNYGYTF.

V and J are TRBV7-2 and TRBJ2-3; D is perhaps TRBD1 or TRBD2 (5 bases each). The CDR3 runs to 13 residues. V was cut by 2 bases and J by 10 bases, with 13 bases left in between. Germline V gene lookup returns CDR1 SGHTA and CDR2 FQGNSA. The CDR3 DNA reads as TGTGCCAGCAGCTTACTGGAGGTGGGGGCGCAGTATTTT. Amino acids: CASSLLEVGAQYF.

The chain links TRBV3-1 (or the pseudogene TRBV3-2) to TRBJ2-7; 7 bases match TRBD1. This CDR3 spans 14 amino acids. Germline-derived CDR1 and CDR2 are LGHDT and YNNKEL (reference sequence). J was trimmed by 5 bases and V by 4 bases; bases with no gene match: 8. This chain's CDR3 is CASSPVVQGNEQYF. In nucleotides, the CDR3 is TGTGCCAGCAGCCCCGTTGTACAGGGGAACGAGCAGTACTTC.

A single count supports this clone. V gene TRBV5-6 combines with J gene TRBJ1-5; D perhaps matches TRBD1 (6 bases). The CDR3 extends over 15 amino acids. The germline V gene has CDR1 SGHDT and CDR2 YYEEEE. The V end was cut by 6 bases, the J end by 2 bases, with 15 bases between. CDR3 sequence (DNA): TGTGCCAGCATGATACAGGGAGGCGGCAATCAGCCCCAGCATTTT. The encoded protein is CASMIQGGGNQPQHF.

V is TRBV10-3 and J is TRBJ1-5, with 7 bases that match TRBD1. Germline CDR1 and CDR2: ENHRY and SYGVKD. V was clipped by 2 bases and J by 0 bases; unmatched bases: 4. This CDR3 spans 16 amino acids. The CDR3 coding sequence is TGTGCCATCAGTGAGGGGGACAGATATAGCAATCAGCCCCAGCATTTT. Translated: CAISEGDRYSNQPQHF.

The chain has TRBV5-6 and TRBJ1-3, with TRBD1 identical over 7 bases. There are 13 residues in the CDR3. V dropped 4 bases and J dropped 5; count of bases not matched to a gene: 3. The germline gives CDR1 SGHDT, CDR2 YYEEEE. CDR3 sequence reads: CASSQQGRNTIYF. The DNA for the CDR3 is TGTGCCAGCAGCCAACAGGGGAGAAACACCATATATTTT.

The chain uses TRBV4-1 and TRBJ2-1; the D gene is possibly TRBD1 (6 bases). This CDR3 spans 15 amino acids. Germline CDR1 reads MGHRA; CDR2 reads YSYEKL. V lost 0 bases, J lost 4 bases, and 10 bases lay in between. The CDR3 DNA reads as TGCGCCAGCAGCCAAGAAAGGGACAAGTACAATGAGCAGTTCTTC. Translation: CASSQERDKYNEQFF.